This TCR beta chain appears in the sequencing data of a study of tumor T cells in aggressive B-cell lymphoma. Germline CDR1 is SEHNR and CDR2 is FQNEAQ (reference sequence). CDR3 length equals 15 residues. Trimming left V 5 bases short and J 2 bases short, with 15 bases between. Measured with immunoSEQ multiplex PCR; TCRdb has only the in-frame clones, and not every one. The sample lists thousands of clones, over 70% occurring once. The TCR originated in an adult with diffuse large B cell lymphoma. Sequencing was done on a sample of tumor tissue. This chain connects TRBV7-9 to TRBJ1-2; a possible D gene is TRBD1 (5 bases). CDR3 amino acids: CASSGDGGANYGYTF. CDR3 DNA sequence: TGTGCCAGCAGCGGAGACGGGGGAGCCAACTATGGCTACACCTTC.